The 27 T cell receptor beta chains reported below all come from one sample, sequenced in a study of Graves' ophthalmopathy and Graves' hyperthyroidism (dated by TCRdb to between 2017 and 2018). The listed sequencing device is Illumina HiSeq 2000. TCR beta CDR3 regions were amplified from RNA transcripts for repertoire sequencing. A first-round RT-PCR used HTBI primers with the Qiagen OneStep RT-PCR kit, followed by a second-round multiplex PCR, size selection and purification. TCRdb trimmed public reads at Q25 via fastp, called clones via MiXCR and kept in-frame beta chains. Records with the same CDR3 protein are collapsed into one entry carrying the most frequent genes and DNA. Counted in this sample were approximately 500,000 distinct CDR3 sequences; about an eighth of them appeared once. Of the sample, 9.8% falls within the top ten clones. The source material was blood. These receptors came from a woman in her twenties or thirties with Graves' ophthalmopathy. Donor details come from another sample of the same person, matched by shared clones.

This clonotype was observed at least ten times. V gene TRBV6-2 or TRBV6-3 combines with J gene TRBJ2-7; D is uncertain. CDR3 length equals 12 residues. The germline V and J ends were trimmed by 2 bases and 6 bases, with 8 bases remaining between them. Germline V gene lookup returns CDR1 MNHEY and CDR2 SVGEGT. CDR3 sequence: CASSYVDGEQYF. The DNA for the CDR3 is TGTGCCAGCAGTTACGTGGACGGCGAGCAGTACTTC.

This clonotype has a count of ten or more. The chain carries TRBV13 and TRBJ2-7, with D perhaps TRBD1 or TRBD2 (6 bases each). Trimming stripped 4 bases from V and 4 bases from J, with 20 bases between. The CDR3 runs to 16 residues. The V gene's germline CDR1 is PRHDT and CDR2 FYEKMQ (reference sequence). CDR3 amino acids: CASSSNLGVGGYEQYF. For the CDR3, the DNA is TGTGCCAGCAGCTCGAACTTGGGGGTAGGGGGGTACGAGCAGTACTTC.

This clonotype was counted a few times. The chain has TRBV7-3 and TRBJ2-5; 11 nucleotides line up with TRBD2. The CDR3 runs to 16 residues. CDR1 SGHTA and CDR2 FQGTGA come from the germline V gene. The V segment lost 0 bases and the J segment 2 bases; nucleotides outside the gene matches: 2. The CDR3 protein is CASSLTGTSGQETQYF. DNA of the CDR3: TGTGCCAGCAGCTTAACCGGGACTAGCGGACAAGAGACCCAGTACTTC. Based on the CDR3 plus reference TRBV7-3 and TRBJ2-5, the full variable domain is GAGVSQTPSNKVTEKGKYVELRCDPISGHTALYWYRQSLGQGPEFLIYFQGTGAADDSGLPNDRFFAVRPEGSVSTLKIQRTERGDSAVYLCASSLTGTSGQETQYFGPGTRLLVL.

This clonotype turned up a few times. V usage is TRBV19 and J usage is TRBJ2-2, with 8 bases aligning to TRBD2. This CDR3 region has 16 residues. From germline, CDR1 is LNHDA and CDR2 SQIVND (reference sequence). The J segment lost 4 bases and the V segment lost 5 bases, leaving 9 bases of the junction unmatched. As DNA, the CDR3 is TGTGCCAGTAGTCCACCGAGCGGGGGAGCCACCGGGGAGCTGTTTTTT. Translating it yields CASSPPSGGATGELFF.

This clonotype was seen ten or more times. The CDR3 protein is CSARDREGVSQPQHF. CDR3 DNA: TGCAGTGCTAGAGATCGGGAGGGGGTGAGTCAGCCCCAGCATTTT. This sequence joins TRBV20-1 and TRBJ1-5, with D tentatively TRBD1 (6 bases). The CDR3 spans 15 residues. The germline V and J ends were trimmed by 0 bases and 6 bases, with 15 bases remaining between them. Germline CDR1 DFQATT, CDR2 SNEGSKA (reference sequence).

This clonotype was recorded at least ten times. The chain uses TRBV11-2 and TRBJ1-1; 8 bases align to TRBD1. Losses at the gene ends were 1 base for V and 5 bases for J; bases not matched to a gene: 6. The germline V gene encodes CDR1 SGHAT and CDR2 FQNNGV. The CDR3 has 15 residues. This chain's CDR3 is CASSLGSGGYTEAFF. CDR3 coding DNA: TGTGCCAGCAGCTTAGGATCAGGGGGCTATACTGAAGCTTTCTTT.

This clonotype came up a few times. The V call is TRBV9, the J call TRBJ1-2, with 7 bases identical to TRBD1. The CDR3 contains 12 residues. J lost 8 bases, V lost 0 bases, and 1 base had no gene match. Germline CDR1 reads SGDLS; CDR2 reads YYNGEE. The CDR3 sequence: CASSVDRGGYTF. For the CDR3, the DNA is TGTGCCAGCAGCGTAGACAGGGGAGGCTACACCTTC.

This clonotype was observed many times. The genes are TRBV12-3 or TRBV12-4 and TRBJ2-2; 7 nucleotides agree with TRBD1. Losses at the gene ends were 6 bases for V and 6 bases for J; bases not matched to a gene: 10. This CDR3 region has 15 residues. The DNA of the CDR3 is TGTGCCAGCAGGAAAGGGGGCGCCAGGGCCGGGGAGCTGTTTTTT. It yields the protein CASRKGGARAGELFF.

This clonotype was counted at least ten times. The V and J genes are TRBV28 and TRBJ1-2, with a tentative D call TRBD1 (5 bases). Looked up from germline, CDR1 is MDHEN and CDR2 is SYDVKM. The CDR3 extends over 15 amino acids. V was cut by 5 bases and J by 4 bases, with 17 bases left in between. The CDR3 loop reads CASSPTGTSPYGYTF. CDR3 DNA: TGTGCCAGCAGTCCCACAGGAACCTCCCCCTATGGCTACACCTTC.

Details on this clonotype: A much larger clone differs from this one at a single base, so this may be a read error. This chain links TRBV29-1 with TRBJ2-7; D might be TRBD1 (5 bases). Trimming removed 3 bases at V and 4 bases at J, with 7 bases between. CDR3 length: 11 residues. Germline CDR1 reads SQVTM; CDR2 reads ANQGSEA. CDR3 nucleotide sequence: TGCAGCGTTGATGGGGCTTACGAGCAGTACTTC. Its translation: CSVDGAYEQYF.

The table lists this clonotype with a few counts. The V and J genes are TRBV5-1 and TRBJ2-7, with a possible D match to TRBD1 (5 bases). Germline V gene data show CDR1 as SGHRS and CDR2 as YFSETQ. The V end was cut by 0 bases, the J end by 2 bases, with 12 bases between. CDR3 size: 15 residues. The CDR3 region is CASSLASQGAYEQYF. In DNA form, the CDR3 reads TGCGCCAGCAGCTTGGCGAGTCAGGGTGCCTACGAGCAGTACTTC.

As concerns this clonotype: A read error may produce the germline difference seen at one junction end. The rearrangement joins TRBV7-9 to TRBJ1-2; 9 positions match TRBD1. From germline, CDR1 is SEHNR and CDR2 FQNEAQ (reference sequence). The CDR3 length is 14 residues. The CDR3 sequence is CASGLGQGTYGYTF. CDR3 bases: TGTGCCAGCGGCTTAGGACAGGGGACTTATGGCTACACCTTC.

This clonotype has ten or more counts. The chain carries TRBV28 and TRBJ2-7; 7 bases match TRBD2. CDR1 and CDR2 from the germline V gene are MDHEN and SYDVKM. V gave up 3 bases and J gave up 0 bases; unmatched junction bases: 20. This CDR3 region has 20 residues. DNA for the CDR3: TGTGCCAGCAGTTTTCCGATCAGGGTAATAGCGGGCTATAGCTCCTACGAGCAGTACTTC. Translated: CASSFPIRVIAGYSSYEQYF.

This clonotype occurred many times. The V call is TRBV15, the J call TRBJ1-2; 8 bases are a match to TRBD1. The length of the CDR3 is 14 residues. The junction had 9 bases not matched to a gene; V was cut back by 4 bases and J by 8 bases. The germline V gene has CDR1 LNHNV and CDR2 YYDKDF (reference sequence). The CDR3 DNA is TGTGCCACCAGCATTAAGGACAGGGAGGTCGGCTACACCTTC. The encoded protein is CATSIKDREVGYTF.

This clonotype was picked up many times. The chain's CDR3 is CASSLWALSGDQPQHF. CDR3 nucleotide sequence: TGTGCCAGCAGTCTTTGGGCCCTAAGCGGGGATCAGCCCCAGCATTTT. The chain carries TRBV12-3 or TRBV12-4 and TRBJ1-5; D gene ambiguous. This CDR3 has 16 residues. V lost 5 bases and J lost 5, with 19 bases in between.

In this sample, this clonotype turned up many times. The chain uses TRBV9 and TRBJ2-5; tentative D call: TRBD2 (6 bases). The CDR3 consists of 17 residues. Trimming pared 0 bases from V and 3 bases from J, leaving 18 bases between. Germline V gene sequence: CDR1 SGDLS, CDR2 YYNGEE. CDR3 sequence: CASSVGGGATRKETQYF. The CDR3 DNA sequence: TGTGCCAGCAGCGTAGGAGGAGGTGCGACTAGGAAAGAGACCCAGTACTTC.

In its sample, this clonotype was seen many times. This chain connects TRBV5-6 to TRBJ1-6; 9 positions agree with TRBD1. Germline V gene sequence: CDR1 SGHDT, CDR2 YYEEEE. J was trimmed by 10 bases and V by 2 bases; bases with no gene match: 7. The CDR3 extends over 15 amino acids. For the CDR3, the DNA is TGTGCCAGCAGCTTTGGGGACAGGGTAGGATCACCCCTCCACTTT. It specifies CASSFGDRVGSPLHF.

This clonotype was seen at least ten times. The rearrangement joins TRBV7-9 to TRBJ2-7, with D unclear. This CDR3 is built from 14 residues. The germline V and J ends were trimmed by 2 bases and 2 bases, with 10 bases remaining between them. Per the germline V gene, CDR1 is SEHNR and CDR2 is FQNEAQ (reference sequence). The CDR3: CASSLISQPYEQYF. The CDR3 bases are TGTGCCAGCAGCTTAATTTCCCAGCCCTACGAGCAGTACTTC.

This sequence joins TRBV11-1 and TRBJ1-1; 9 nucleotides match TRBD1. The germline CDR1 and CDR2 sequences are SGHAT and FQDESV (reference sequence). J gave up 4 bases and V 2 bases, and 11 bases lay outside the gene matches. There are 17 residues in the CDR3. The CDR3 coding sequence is TGTGCCAGCAGCTTACTTACAGGGGGCGTTCCTGGCACTGAAGCTTTCTTT. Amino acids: CASSLLTGGVPGTEAFF.

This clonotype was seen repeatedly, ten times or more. CDR3 in amino acids: CASSFGRRHTEAFF. As DNA, the CDR3 is TGTGCCAGCAGCTTCGGACGGAGGCACACTGAAGCTTTCTTT. The chain uses TRBV12-3 or TRBV12-4 and TRBJ1-1; no reliable D call. This CDR3 contains 14 residues. The V gene lost 6 bases and the J gene lost 3 bases, with 14 bases spanning the gap.

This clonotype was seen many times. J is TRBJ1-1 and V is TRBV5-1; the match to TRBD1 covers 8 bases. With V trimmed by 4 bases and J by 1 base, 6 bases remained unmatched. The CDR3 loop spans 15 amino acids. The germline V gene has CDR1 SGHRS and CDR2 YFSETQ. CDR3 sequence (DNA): TGCGCCAGCAGCCCGGAGGACAGGGCGAACACTGAAGCTTTCTTT. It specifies CASSPEDRANTEAFF.

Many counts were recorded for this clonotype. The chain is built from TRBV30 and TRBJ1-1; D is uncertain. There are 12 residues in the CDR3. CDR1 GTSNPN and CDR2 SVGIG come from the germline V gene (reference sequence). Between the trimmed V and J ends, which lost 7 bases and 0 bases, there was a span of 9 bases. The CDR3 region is CASLTVNTEAFF. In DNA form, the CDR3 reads TGTGCCTCCTTGACGGTGAACACTGAAGCTTTCTTT.

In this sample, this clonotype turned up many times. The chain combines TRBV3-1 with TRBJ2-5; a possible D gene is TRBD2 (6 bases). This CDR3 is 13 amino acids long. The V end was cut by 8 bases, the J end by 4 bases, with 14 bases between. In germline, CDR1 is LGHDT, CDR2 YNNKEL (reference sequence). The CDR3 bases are TGTGCCAGCGGAACACTAGCATCAGAGACCCAGTACTTC. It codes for CASGTLASETQYF.

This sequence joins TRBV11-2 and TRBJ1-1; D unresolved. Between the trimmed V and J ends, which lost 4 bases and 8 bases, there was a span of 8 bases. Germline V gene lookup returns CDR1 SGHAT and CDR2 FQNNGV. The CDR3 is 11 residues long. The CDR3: CASSYQVEAFF. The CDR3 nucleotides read TGTGCCAGCAGCTACCAGGTGGAAGCTTTCTTT.

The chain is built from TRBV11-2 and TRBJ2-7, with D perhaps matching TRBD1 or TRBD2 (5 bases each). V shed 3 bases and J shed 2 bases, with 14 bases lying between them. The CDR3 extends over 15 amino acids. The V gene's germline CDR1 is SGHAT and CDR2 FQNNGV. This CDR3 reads CASSFLGPRTYEQYF. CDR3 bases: TGTGCCAGCAGCTTCCTGGGACCCCGAACCTACGAGCAGTACTTC.

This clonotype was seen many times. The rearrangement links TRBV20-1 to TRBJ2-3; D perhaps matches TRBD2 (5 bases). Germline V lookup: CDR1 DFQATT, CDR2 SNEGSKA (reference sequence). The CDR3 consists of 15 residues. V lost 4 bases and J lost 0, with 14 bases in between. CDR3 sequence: CSAIRTFRSTDTQYF. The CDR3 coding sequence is TGCAGTGCTATCAGGACTTTTCGTAGCACAGATACGCAGTATTTT.

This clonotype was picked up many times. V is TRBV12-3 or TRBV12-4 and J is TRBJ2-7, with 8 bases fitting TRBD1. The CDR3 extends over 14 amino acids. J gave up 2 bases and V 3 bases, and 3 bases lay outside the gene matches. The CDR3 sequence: CASSFGTGAYEQYF. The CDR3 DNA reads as TGTGCCAGCAGTTTTGGGACAGGTGCCTACGAGCAGTACTTC.